This T cell receptor (beta chain) was obtained from a study of lymphopenia after photon versus proton radiotherapy. Repertoires were generated with immunoSEQ multiplex PCR, while TCRdb's copy carries only in-frame clones and drops some. In the table there are under 20,000 clones, 80% to 90% of which are singletons. This CDR3 contains 12 residues. The germline CDR1 and CDR2 sequences are ENHRY and SYGVKD. J is TRBJ2-5 and V is TRBV10-3; D possibly corresponds to TRBD2 (6 bases). Judging by the DNA end, TRBJ2-7 fits better; the J call may be wrong. The specimen comprised peripheral blood, sampled from a patient treated with proton-based radiotherapy. The source is a man between 65 and 79 years old with pancreatic cancer. As DNA, the CDR3 is TGTGCCATTGCGGGGAACTCCTACGAGCAGTACTTC. The encoded protein is CAIAGNSYEQYF.